This TCR beta chain was recorded in a study of CD8 T cells in Susac syndrome. An input of roughly 0.5 to 1 ug of RNA was subjected to reverse transcription using random hexamers. The TCR beta CDR3 was amplified by immunoSEQ multiplex PCR across 54 Vbeta, 13 Jbeta. TCRdb re-analysed the immunoSEQ multiplex PCR reads in MiXCR, keeping a single row per CDR3 protein. The table shows about 130,000 distinct CDR3 sequences, with over 90% occurring only once. The junction had 6 bases not matched to a gene; V was cut back by 5 bases and J by 0 bases. There are 16 residues in the CDR3. Germline CDR1 and CDR2: SGHAT and FQNNGV.

The chain links TRBV11-2 to TRBJ2-2, with TRBD1 identical over 7 bases. Sequencing input: CD8+ T cells from PBMCs. The sequence came from a human donor with Susac syndrome. The CDR3, as DNA: TGTGCCAGCAGCCCGCGTCAGGGGGCGAACACCGGGGAGCTGTTTTTT. Protein: CASSPRQGANTGELFF. Full variable domain (missing parts from reference TRBV11-2 and TRBJ2-2): EAGVAQSPRYKIIEKRQSVAFWCNPISGHATLYWYQQILGQGPKLLIQFQNNGVVDDSQLPKDRFSAERLKGVDSTLKIQPAKLEDSAVYLCASSPRQGANTGELFFGEGSRLTVL.